Presented here are 23 T cell receptor beta chains from one specimen sequenced in a study of T cell responses to AZD1222 COVID-19 vaccine. Assay used: immunoSEQ multiplex PCR; TCRdb lists only in-frame clones, some missing. The sample has roughly 110,000 clones; more than 80% are singletons. Sample: peripheral blood, taken on day 0 of AZD1222 vaccination. These receptors were collected from an adult in good health.

The chain recombines TRBV5-6 with TRBJ1-6; TRBD1 aligns across 7 bases. This CDR3 region has 15 residues. The germline gives CDR1 SGHDT, CDR2 YYEEEE. J lost 4 bases, V lost 4 bases, and 5 bases had no gene match. The CDR3 sequence: CASSRGQLYNSPLHF. The CDR3 DNA reads TGTGCCAGCAGCAGGGGACAGCTTTATAATTCACCCCTCCACTTT.

This clone appeared once. This chain uses TRBV21-1 with TRBJ2-3; no DNA check was done on the table's D call, TRBD2. TRBV21-1 is marked as a pseudogene. The CDR3 length is 21 residues. The CDR3, as DNA: TGTGCCAGCAGCAAAGGGGCCCAACTAGCGGGACGGTCGGAGGGCACAGATACGCAGTATTTT. Residues: CASSKGAQLAGRSEGTDTQYF.

The genes are TRBV3-1 (or the pseudogene TRBV3-2) and TRBJ2-1; the D gene is possibly TRBD2 (5 bases). The CDR3 contains 13 residues. Germline loops: CDR1 LGHDT, CDR2 YNNKEL (reference sequence). The V end was cut by 3 bases, the J end by 8 bases, with 11 bases between. CDR3 in DNA: TGTGCCAGCAGCCATCTAGCAAACCATGAGCAGTTCTTC. This codes for CASSHLANHEQFF.

The V call is TRBV5-5, the J call TRBJ2-5; D might be TRBD1 (6 bases). Germline lookup yields CDR1 SGHKS and CDR2 YYEKEE (reference sequence). The CDR3 consists of 12 residues. V was shortened by 6 bases and J by 4 bases, with 10 bases between the two germline ends. The CDR3 coding sequence is TGTGCCAGCACCACAGGGTTAGAGACCCAGTACTTC. Protein: CASTTGLETQYF. The variable domain in full, completed from reference TRBV5-5 and TRBJ2-5, reads DAGVTQSPTHLIKTRGQQVTLRCSPISGHKSVSWYQQVLGQGPQFIFQYYEKEERGRGNFPDRFSARQFPNYSSELNVNALLLGDSALYLCASTTGLETQYFGPGTRLLVL.

The CDR3 DNA reads TGTGCCAGCAGTTCAGGGATACAAGAGACCCAGTACTTC. Amino acid sequence: CASSSGIQETQYF. The J gene is TRBJ2-5, the V gene TRBV11-1, with D perhaps TRBD1 (5 bases). Germline V lookup: CDR1 SGHAT, CDR2 FQDESV (reference sequence). The CDR3 loop spans 13 amino acids. The V end was cut by 6 bases, the J end by 2 bases, with 10 bases between.

The rearrangement uses TRBV7-2 and TRBJ2-3; D may be TRBD2 (6 bases). V lost 4 bases and J lost 5, with 19 bases in between. The CDR3 sequence is 16 residues long. Germline CDR1 is SGHTA and CDR2 is FQGNSA. The CDR3 sequence is CASSSERRLGGDTQYF. In DNA form, the CDR3 reads TGTGCCAGCAGCTCCGAGCGGAGACTGGGGGGAGATACGCAGTATTTT. The entire variable domain, with the rest obtained from reference TRBV7-2 and TRBJ2-3, is as follows: GAGVSQSPSNKVTEKGKDVELRCDPISGHTALYWYRQSLGQGLEFLIYFQGNSAPDKSGLPSDRFSAERTGGSVSTLTIQRTQQEDSAVYLCASSSERRLGGDTQYFGPGTRLTVL.

The genes are TRBV7-2 and TRBJ2-5; possibly TRBD2 for D (5 bases). Looked up from germline, CDR1 is SGHTA and CDR2 is FQGNSA. The CDR3 is 16 residues long. The V and J ends lost 2 bases and 1 base respectively, with 14 bases between them. CDR3 region: CASSLRASRLQETQYF. As DNA, the CDR3 is TGTGCCAGCAGCTTAAGGGCTAGCAGACTCCAAGAGACCCAGTACTTC.

The gene calls are TRBV5-5 and TRBJ1-1; 11 positions agree with TRBD1. This CDR3 is built from 18 residues. Germline V CDR1 and CDR2: SGHKS, YYEKEE (reference sequence). With 6 bases clipped from V and 2 bases from J, the junction kept 15 bases outside the gene matches. Written as DNA, the CDR3 is TGTGCCAGCATCCTTTCACTTGGGACAGGGGGACTAAACACTGAAGCTTTCTTT. Residues: CASILSLGTGGLNTEAFF.

The V and J genes are TRBV19 and TRBJ1-5; TRBD1 matches at 10 bases. J was trimmed by 2 bases and V by 7 bases; bases with no gene match: 8. This CDR3 contains 16 residues. The V gene's germline CDR1 is LNHDA and CDR2 SQIVND (reference sequence). CDR3 loop: CASTPDRGQGNQPQHF. CDR3 DNA: TGTGCCAGTACCCCAGACAGGGGGCAAGGCAATCAGCCCCAGCATTTT.

This clone was seen once. This rearrangement joins TRBV5-1 to TRBJ1-2; D unclear. V was clipped by 0 bases and J by 4 bases, with 13 bases between them. Germline V gives CDR1 SGHRS, CDR2 YFSETQ. The CDR3 totals 15 residues. For the CDR3, the DNA is TGCGCCAGCAGCTTGGGGGAGGCGGCTTCCTATGGCTACACCTTC. This codes for CASSLGEAASYGYTF.

The table lists this clone with a count of one. This chain uses TRBV27 with TRBJ1-5; D remains unclear. V lost 5 bases and J lost 4, with 6 bases in between. The CDR3 is 12 amino acids. From germline, CDR1 is MNHEY and CDR2 SMNVEV (reference sequence). The CDR3: CASSSPNQPQHF. The CDR3 DNA follows: TGTGCCAGCAGTAGCCCTAATCAGCCCCAGCATTTT.

This clone was observed a handful of times. The chain employs TRBV20-1 and TRBJ2-3; D may be TRBD2 (6 bases). V lost 3 bases, J lost 6 bases, and 19 bases lay in between. Per the germline V gene, CDR1 is DFQATT and CDR2 is SNEGSKA (reference sequence). The CDR3 length is 15 residues. This CDR3 reads CSASPPRAGRDTQYF. The CDR3 bases are TGCAGTGCTAGTCCCCCGAGGGCGGGAAGGGATACGCAGTATTTT.

This chain joins TRBV29-1 and TRBJ1-1; D unclear. Trimming removed 3 bases from V and 1 base from J, with 6 bases in between. The germline V gene has CDR1 SQVTM and CDR2 ANQGSEA. The CDR3 totals 12 residues. The CDR3 bases are TGCAGCGTTGAGAGTCAGAACACTGAAGCTTTCTTT. Its translation: CSVESQNTEAFF.

The chain couples TRBV3-1 (or the pseudogene TRBV3-2) to TRBJ1-6, with D possibly TRBD1 on 5 matching bases. The germline gives CDR1 LGHDT, CDR2 YNNKEL (reference sequence). The CDR3 loop spans 19 amino acids. V was shortened by 4 bases and J by 0 bases, with 19 bases between the two germline ends. CDR3 DNA sequence: TGTGCCAGCAGCCCACTGACTTGGGGGTTGAGCTCCTATAATTCACCCCTCCACTTT. This translates into CASSPLTWGLSSYNSPLHF.

The chain is built from TRBV7-9 and TRBJ1-5; D might be TRBD1 (5 bases). Deletions cut 1 base from V and 0 bases from J, with 13 bases between. CDR3 length: 17 amino acids. The germline V gene encodes CDR1 SEHNR and CDR2 FQNEAQ (reference sequence). Written as DNA, the CDR3 is TGTGCCAGCAGCTTAGGTCGGACAAAAGATAGCAATCAGCCCCAGCATTTT. Its protein product is CASSLGRTKDSNQPQHF.

The V and J genes are TRBV19 and TRBJ1-1; D remains ambiguous. The V end was cut by 8 bases, the J end by 0 bases, with 7 bases between. Germline CDR1 and CDR2: LNHDA and SQIVND (reference sequence). The CDR3 consists of 12 residues. CDR3 DNA sequence: TGTGCCAGTGGCAGGCTGAACACTGAAGCTTTCTTT. This sequence encodes CASGRLNTEAFF.

The chain uses TRBV14 and TRBJ2-1; D possibly corresponds to TRBD2 (5 bases). V gave up 4 bases and J gave up 9 bases, with 13 bases separating them. Germline CDR1 SGHDN, CDR2 FVKESK. The CDR3 contains 13 residues. Written as DNA, the CDR3 is TGTGCCAGCAGCCTATGGTCGGGAATTGAGCAGTTCTTC. This translates into CASSLWSGIEQFF.

This chain uses TRBV7-6 with TRBJ2-1, with D possibly being TRBD1 or TRBD2 (6 bases each). With 6 bases removed from V and 8 bases from J, the gap between germline ends came to 26 bases. The V gene's germline CDR1 is SGHVS and CDR2 FNYEAQ. CDR3 length: 17 residues. The CDR3 region is CASSRTGGGSGAYEQFF. As DNA, the CDR3 is TGTGCCAGCAGTAGAACCGGAGGGGGATCCGGGGCCTATGAGCAGTTCTTC. Full variable domain (rest looked up from reference TRBV7-6 and TRBJ2-1): GAGVSQSPRYKVTKRGQDVALRCDPISGHVSLYWYRQALGQGPEFLTYFNYEAQQDKSGLPNDRFSAERPEGSISTLTIQRTEQRDSAMYRCASSRTGGGSGAYEQFFGPGTRLTVL.

The chain couples TRBV30 to TRBJ2-2; 12 bases match TRBD2. The junction had 2 bases not matched to a gene; V was cut back by 2 bases and J by 4 bases. This CDR3 is 15 amino acids long. Germline V gives CDR1 GTSNPN, CDR2 SVGIG (reference sequence). The DNA of the CDR3 is TGTGCCTGGAGTTTACTAGCGGGAGGCACCGGGGAGCTGTTTTTT. This codes for CAWSLLAGGTGELFF.

This chain connects TRBV18 to TRBJ2-7; no firm D call. Germline assignment: CDR1 KGHSH and CDR2 LQKENI. Trimming cost V 0 bases and J 4 bases, with 7 bases left between them. CDR3 length equals 13 residues. The CDR3 sequence: CASSPPSKYEQYF. The CDR3 bases are TGTGCCAGCTCACCACCGTCCAAATACGAGCAGTACTTC.

The J gene is TRBJ1-6, the V gene TRBV18, with D possibly matching TRBD1 (6 bases). V lost 6 bases, J lost 0 bases, and 21 bases lay in between. The CDR3 sequence is 19 residues long. Germline lookup yields CDR1 KGHSH and CDR2 LQKENI. The CDR3 DNA is TGTGCCAGCTCCTTGGAGCCCCGGGGGCGCATCTCCTATAATTCACCCCTCCACTTT. This translates into CASSLEPRGRISYNSPLHF.

The rearrangement joins TRBV18 to TRBJ1-1; D perhaps matches TRBD1 (6 bases). CDR1 is KGHSH and CDR2 is LQKENI in the germline V gene. The ends were cut back, 7 bases at V and 1 base at J, with 10 bases in the middle. CDR3 length: 13 amino acids. CDR3 loop: CASLMTGNTEAFF. CDR3 coding DNA: TGTGCCAGCTTAATGACAGGGAACACTGAAGCTTTCTTT.

The chain employs TRBV19 and TRBJ2-3; 9 bases are shared with TRBD2. Per the germline V gene, CDR1 is LNHDA and CDR2 is SQIVND (reference sequence). The CDR3 runs 17 residues. With V trimmed by 4 bases and J by 1 base, 9 bases remained unmatched. The CDR3 nucleotides read TGTGCCAGTAGTAGAAATATAGCGGGAGCGGGCACAGATACGCAGTATTTT. Residues: CASSRNIAGAGTDTQYF.